This entry concerns a single TCR beta chain. The antigen is undetermined. Other DNA sequences of this sample code for an identical CDR3. The repertoire was sequenced with immunoSEQ multiplex PCR; TCRdb's copy has only in-frame clones and lacks some. In the table there are about a million clones, approximately 77% of which are singletons. The data are from a study of shared clonotypes between healthy human individuals. The study's findings and limits: The study's rarefaction showed incomplete sorted-subset sequencing despite large depth.

This CDR3 has 14 residues. Trimming removed 1 base from V and 2 bases from J, with 9 bases in between. Germline V gene lookup returns CDR1 SGHRS and CDR2 YFSETQ. The donor cohort consisted entirely of Caucasian adults residing in Nashville, Tennessee. Division of CD4+ cells produced a CD45RA+ naive subset and a CD45RA-negative memory subset. The chain has TRBV5-1 and TRBJ2-5, with D tentatively TRBD2 (6 bases). The source is a man aged 18 to 29 in good health. Some clones in this sample may be carry-over from other donors' samples. The sequenced material came from memory CD4+ T cells from PBMCs. Subset indicated: CD45RA-negative fraction. Here the CDR3 DNA reads TGCGCCAGCAGCTTGTTCGGGGGACAAGAGACCCAGTACTTC. It codes for CASSLFGGQETQYF.